One and the same sample provided the 13 T cell receptor beta chains below, sequenced in a study of control samples from healthy donors and cancer patients. Repertoires were generated with immunoSEQ multiplex PCR, while TCRdb's copy carries only in-frame clones and drops some. The table shows 100,000 to 150,000 clones, with 92% occurring only once. The sample was blood. The source of these receptors is a woman in her forties or fifties in good health.

V usage is TRBV2 and J usage is TRBJ1-6; TRBD1 agrees at 9 bases. V gave up 7 bases and J gave up 11 bases; unmatched junction bases: 9. Germline CDR1 reads SNHLY; CDR2 reads FYNNEI. The CDR3 loop spans 14 amino acids. The CDR3, as DNA: TGTGCCAGCAAGACGGGACAGGGTGGGACACCCCTCCACTTT. The encoded protein is CASKTGQGGTPLHF.

The V and J genes are TRBV4-1 and TRBJ1-4; a possible D gene is TRBD1 (5 bases). This CDR3 comprises 16 residues. Deletions cut 0 bases from V and 7 bases from J, with 15 bases between. Germline V lookup: CDR1 MGHRA, CDR2 YSYEKL. CDR3 loop: CASSQDPEGLGEKLFF. The CDR3 nucleotides are TGCGCCAGCAGCCAAGATCCAGAGGGGCTTGGTGAAAAACTGTTTTTT.

The chain has TRBV5-1 and TRBJ2-2; 12 bases match TRBD1. From germline, CDR1 is SGHRS and CDR2 YFSETQ. The CDR3 extends over 16 amino acids. J gave up 7 bases and V 4 bases, and 8 bases lay outside the gene matches. CDR3 loop: CASSNRGQGANGELFF. DNA of the CDR3: TGCGCCAGCAGCAACAGGGGACAGGGGGCGAACGGGGAGCTGTTTTTT. The whole variable domain, remainder taken from reference TRBV5-1 and TRBJ2-2, is KAGVTQTPRYLIKTRGQQVTLSCSPISGHRSVSWYQQTPGQGLQFLFEYFSETQRNKGNFPGRFSGRQFSNSRSEMNVSTLELGDSALYLCASSNRGQGANGELFFGEGSRLTVL.

The CDR3 sequence is CASSFRGRTTQPSYNEQFF. The CDR3 bases are TGTGCCAGCAGCTTTCGTGGTAGAACCACTCAACCCTCCTACAATGAGCAGTTCTTC. The chain has TRBV5-5 and TRBJ2-1; D uncertain. The CDR3 runs 19 residues. Trimming took off 2 bases at V and 0 bases at J, with 21 bases between the two ends. Germline assignment: CDR1 SGHKS and CDR2 YYEKEE (reference sequence).

The CDR3 DNA reads as TGTGCTATGGGGAGCGCCGGGGAGCTGTTTTTT. Translation: CAMGSAGELFF. V and J are TRBV12-5 and TRBJ2-2; D is perhaps TRBD2 (5 bases). The CDR3 contains 11 residues. V was cut by 10 bases and J by 6 bases, with 9 bases left in between. In germline, CDR1 is LGHNT, CDR2 FRNRAP.

The chain uses TRBV2 and TRBJ1-2, with D possibly being TRBD1 (5 bases). The V end was cut by 0 bases, the J end by 7 bases, with 15 bases between. This CDR3 contains 15 residues. CDR1 and CDR2 (germline): SNHLY, FYNNEI. The CDR3 DNA is TGTGCCAGCAGTGAAGCGGGCAGGGTTATAGGTGGCTACACCTTC. As protein: CASSEAGRVIGGYTF.

The CDR3 nucleotides are TGTGCCAGCAGCAGCGAGGCTGAAAAACTGTTTTTT. Its translation: CASSSEAEKLFF. V and J are TRBV7-9 and TRBJ1-4; D is unresolved. V lost 5 bases and J lost 7, with 8 bases in between. CDR3 length: 12 residues. Per germline, CDR1 SEHNR and CDR2 FQNEAQ (reference sequence).

This chain links TRBV19 with TRBJ1-4; perhaps TRBD1 as D (5 bases). CDR3 length: 12 residues. Looked up from germline, CDR1 is LNHDA and CDR2 is SQIVND (reference sequence). With 7 bases removed from V and 5 bases from J, the gap between germline ends came to 8 bases. The CDR3 bases are TGTGCCAGTATTGACAGAAATGAAAAACTGTTTTTT. Amino acid sequence: CASIDRNEKLFF. The whole variable domain, filled in from reference TRBV19 and TRBJ1-4, reads DGGITQSPKYLFRKEGQNVTLSCEQNLNHDAMYWYRQDPGQGLRLIYYSQIVNDFQKGDIAEGYSVSREKKESFPLTVTSAQKNPTAFYLCASIDRNEKLFFGSGTQLSVL.

This clone was observed a few times. The chain uses TRBV27 and TRBJ2-2; 10 positions agree with TRBD2. CDR1 is MNHEY, CDR2 SMNVEV, per germline (reference sequence). J lost 6 bases, V lost 6 bases, and 7 bases had no gene match. CDR3 length equals 15 residues. The chain's CDR3 is CASRAPGTSAGELFF. The CDR3 DNA reads TGTGCCAGCAGGGCCCCCGGGACTAGCGCCGGGGAGCTGTTTTTT.

The chain uses TRBV6-5 and TRBJ2-7; D possibly uses TRBD1 or TRBD2 (5 bases each). Germline assignment: CDR1 MNHEY and CDR2 SVGAGI. Trimming stripped 5 bases from V and 3 bases from J, with 11 bases between. The length of the CDR3 is 13 residues. The CDR3 here is CASSLGTYYEQYF. Here the CDR3 DNA reads TGTGCCAGCAGTCTCGGGACGTACTACGAGCAGTACTTC.

The V and J genes are TRBV6-6 and TRBJ1-1; D is perhaps TRBD1 (6 bases). The CDR3 runs to 15 residues. Germline V gene lookup returns CDR1 MNHNY and CDR2 SVGAGI (reference sequence). V lost 5 bases and J 0 bases, leaving 13 bases between the germline ends. The CDR3 loop is CASSGNRDMNTEAFF. The CDR3 region has the DNA TGTGCCAGCAGTGGGAACAGGGACATGAACACTGAAGCTTTCTTT.

This clone came up once. The chain joins TRBV7-2 to TRBJ1-2; no clear D gene. Trimming cost V 3 bases and J 0 bases, with 2 bases left between them. CDR1 is SGHTA, CDR2 FQGNSA, per germline. The CDR3 covers 12 residues. CDR3 DNA sequence: TGTGCCAGCAGCTTCCCTAACTATGGCTACACCTTC. Its translation: CASSFPNYGYTF. The full variable domain, rest sourced from reference TRBV7-2 and TRBJ1-2, is GAGVSQSPSNKVTEKGKDVELRCDPISGHTALYWYRQSLGQGLEFLIYFQGNSAPDKSGLPSDRFSAERTGGSVSTLTIQRTQQEDSAVYLCASSFPNYGYTFGSGTRLTVV.

V usage is TRBV27 and J usage is TRBJ1-2; D not resolved. The CDR3 loop spans 16 amino acids. The germline CDR1 and CDR2 sequences are MNHEY and SMNVEV (reference sequence). V dropped 5 bases and J dropped 2 bases, with 18 bases sitting between them. The CDR3 DNA reads as TGTGCCAGCAGTCCCTCGGTGGCCCGGGTGAACTATGGCTACACCTTC. Translation gives CASSPSVARVNYGYTF.